These 5 T cell receptor beta chains came from one sample sequenced in a study of blood T cell repertoires in COVID-19. Sequencing used immunoSEQ multiplex PCR; TCRdb keeps in-frame clones, though not all of them. The table lists 300,000 to 400,000 clones, about nine tenths of them singletons. The sample consisted of peripheral blood. The source of these receptors is a middle-aged man with active or convalescent COVID-19.

V is TRBV5-1 and J is TRBJ2-7, with D perhaps TRBD1 (6 bases). Germline-derived CDR1 and CDR2 are SGHRS and YFSETQ. Trimming left V 6 bases short and J 0 bases short, with 13 bases between. This CDR3 spans 14 amino acids. Here the CDR3 reads CASKDSYSSYEQYF. DNA for the CDR3: TGCGCCAGCAAGGACAGCTACAGCTCCTACGAGCAGTACTTC.

V and J are TRBV28 and TRBJ2-7; D is possibly TRBD1 (7 bases). CDR1 MDHEN and CDR2 SYDVKM come from the germline V gene. The CDR3 extends over 14 amino acids. V was shortened by 10 bases and J by 7 bases, with 23 bases between the two germline ends. The CDR3 spells CATQGGPTTGEQYF. Here the CDR3 DNA reads TGTGCCACCCAGGGGGGTCCAACCACGGGGGAGCAGTACTTC.

The genes are TRBV18 and TRBJ2-1; TRBD2 is a possible D gene (7 bases). Germline V gene lookup returns CDR1 KGHSH and CDR2 LQKENI. V was shortened by 3 bases and J by 4 bases, with 22 bases between the two germline ends. This CDR3 region has 18 residues. DNA for the CDR3: TGTGCCAGCTCACCCCTCCCCACAGGGCGGGGGACGTACAATGAGCAGTTCTTC. Protein sequence: CASSPLPTGRGTYNEQFF.

J is TRBJ2-1 and V is TRBV6-1, with a tentative D call TRBD1 (6 bases). Trimming pared 4 bases from V and 5 bases from J, leaving 18 bases between. Per germline, CDR1 MNHNS and CDR2 SASEGT. This CDR3 has 16 residues. The CDR3 nucleotides are TGTGCCAGCAGTGCCGCAGGGACATGGTACGACAATGAGCAGTTCTTC. Translating gives CASSAAGTWYDNEQFF.

This clone has a handful of counts. This chain connects TRBV3-1 (or the pseudogene TRBV3-2) to TRBJ1-1; possible D gene TRBD1, 6 bases. This CDR3 is 13 amino acids long. Germline CDR1 LGHDT, CDR2 YNNKEL (reference sequence). The ends were cut back, 0 bases at V and 7 bases at J, with 9 bases in the middle. CDR3 DNA: TGTGCCAGCAGCCAAGAGGGGGCCTTTGAAGCTTTCTTT. Amino acid sequence: CASSQEGAFEAFF.